This entry is about one T cell receptor beta chain. CDR1 and CDR2 from the germline V gene are SGHDT and YYEEEE. The junction had 13 bases not matched to a gene; V was cut back by 4 bases and J by 5 bases. The CDR3 length is 17 residues. Only in-frame clones appear in the TCRdb table, and some are missing; sequencing was by immunoSEQ multiplex PCR. The sample shows a few hundred thousand clones, 75% to 90% of them seen only once. The source of the sample is a study of blood T cell repertoires in COVID-19. The TCR originated in a man aged 18 to 29 who had recovered from COVID-19. Sequences were obtained from PBMCs or T cells enriched from blood (not recorded which). This chain joins TRBV5-6 and TRBJ2-1, with 9 bases that match TRBD1. The CDR3 bases are TGTGCCAGCAGCCGTACCAAAACCGGGACAGGGAACAATGAGCAGTTCTTC. It translates to CASSRTKTGTGNNEQFF.